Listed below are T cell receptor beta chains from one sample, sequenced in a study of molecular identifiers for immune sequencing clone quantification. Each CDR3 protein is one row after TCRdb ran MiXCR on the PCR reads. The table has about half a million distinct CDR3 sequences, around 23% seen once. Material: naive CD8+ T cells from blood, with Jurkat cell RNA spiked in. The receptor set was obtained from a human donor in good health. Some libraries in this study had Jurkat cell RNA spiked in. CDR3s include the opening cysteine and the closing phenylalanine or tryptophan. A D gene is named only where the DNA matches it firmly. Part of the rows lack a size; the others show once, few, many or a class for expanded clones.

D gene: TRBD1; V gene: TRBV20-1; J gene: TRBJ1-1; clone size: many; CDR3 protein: CSATGDSSTEAFF; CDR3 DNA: TGCAGTGCTACAGGGGACAGTTCCACTGAAGCTTTCTTT
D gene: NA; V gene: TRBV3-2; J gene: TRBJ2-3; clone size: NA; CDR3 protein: CASSQDGLAGNTDTQYF; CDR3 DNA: TGTGCCAGCAGCCAAGATGGACTAGCGGGGAACACAGATACGCAGTATTTT
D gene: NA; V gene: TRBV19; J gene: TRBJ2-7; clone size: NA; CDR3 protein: CASGEGLGSTYEQYF; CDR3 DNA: TGTGCCAGTGGAGAAGGGCTGGGGAGTACCTACGAGCAGTACTTC
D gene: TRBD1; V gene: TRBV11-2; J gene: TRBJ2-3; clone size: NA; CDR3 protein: CASSSRDRQYF; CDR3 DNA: TGTGCCAGCAGCTCCCGGGACAGGCAGTATTTT
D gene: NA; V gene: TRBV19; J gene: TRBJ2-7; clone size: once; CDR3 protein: CATSGGRVSYEQYF; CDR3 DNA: TGTGCCACCTCCGGGGGCAGGGTGTCCTACGAGCAGTACTTC
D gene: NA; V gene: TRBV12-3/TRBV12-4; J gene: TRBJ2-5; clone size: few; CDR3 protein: CASSNLSGTQYF; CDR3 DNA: TGTGCCAGCAGTAACCTCTCCGGGACCCAGTACTTC
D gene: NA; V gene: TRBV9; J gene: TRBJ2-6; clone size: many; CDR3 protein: CASSYLPPQNSGANVLTF; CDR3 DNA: TGTGCCAGCAGCTACCTCCCCCCTCAGAACTCTGGGGCCAACGTCCTGACTTTC
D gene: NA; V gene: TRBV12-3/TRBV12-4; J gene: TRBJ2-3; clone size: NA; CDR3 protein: CASTFPSDTQYF; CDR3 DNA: TGTGCCAGCACATTCCCTTCAGATACGCAGTATTTT
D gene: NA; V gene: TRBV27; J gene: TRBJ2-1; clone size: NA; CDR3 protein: CASSLSAGSNNEQFF; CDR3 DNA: TGTGCCAGCAGTTTATCGGCAGGGAGCAACAATGAGCAGTTCTTC
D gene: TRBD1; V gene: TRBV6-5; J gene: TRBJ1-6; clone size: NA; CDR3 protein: CGSSTRDSETIGSPLHF; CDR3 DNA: TGTGGCAGCAGTACCAGGGACAGCGAAACGATTGGTTCACCCCTCCACTTT
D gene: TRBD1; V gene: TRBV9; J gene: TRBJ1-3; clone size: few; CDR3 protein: CASKGTGTGNTIYF; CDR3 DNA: TGTGCCAGCAAAGGGACAGGGACTGGAAACACCATATATTTT
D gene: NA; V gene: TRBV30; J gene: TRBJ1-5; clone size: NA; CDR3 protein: CAWSEDSQQPQHF; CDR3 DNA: TGTGCCTGGAGTGAGGATTCGCAGCAGCCCCAGCATTTT
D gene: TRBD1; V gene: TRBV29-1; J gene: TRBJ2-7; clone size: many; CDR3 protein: CSATNSGTGEKYF; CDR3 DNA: TGCAGCGCTACCAATAGTGGGACAGGGGAAAAGTACTTC
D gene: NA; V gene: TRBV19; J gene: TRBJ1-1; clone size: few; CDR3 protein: CASSIPPTGNTEAFF; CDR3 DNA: TGTGCCAGTAGTATACCGCCGACAGGCAACACTGAAGCTTTCTTT
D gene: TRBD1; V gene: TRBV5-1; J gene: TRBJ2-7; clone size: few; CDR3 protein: CASSLETGSYEQYF; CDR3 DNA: TGCGCCAGCAGCTTGGAGACAGGGAGTTACGAGCAGTACTTC
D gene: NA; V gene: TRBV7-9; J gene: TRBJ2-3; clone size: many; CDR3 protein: CASSHLADTQYF; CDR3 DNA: TGTGCCAGCAGCCACCTAGCGGATACGCAGTATTTT
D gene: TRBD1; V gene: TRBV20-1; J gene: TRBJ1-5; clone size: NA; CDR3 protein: CRLPGTEYNSNQPQHF; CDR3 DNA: TGCAGACTACCAGGGACAGAGTATAATAGCAATCAGCCCCAGCATTTT
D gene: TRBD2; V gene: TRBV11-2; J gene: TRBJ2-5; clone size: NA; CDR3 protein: CARSLVFSLAGDQETQYF; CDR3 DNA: TGTGCCAGAAGCTTAGTTTTTTCATTGGCGGGGGATCAAGAGACCCAGTACTTC
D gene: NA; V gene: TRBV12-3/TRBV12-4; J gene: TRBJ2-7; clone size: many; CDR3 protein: CASSFGGASYEQYF; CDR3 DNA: TGTGCCAGCAGTTTCGGCGGGGCCTCCTACGAGCAGTACTTC
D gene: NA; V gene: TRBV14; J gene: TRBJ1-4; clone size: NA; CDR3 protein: CASSQYPRQETNEKLYF; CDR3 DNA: TGTGCCAGCAGCCAATACCCTCGACAGGAAACGAATGAAAAACTGTATTTT
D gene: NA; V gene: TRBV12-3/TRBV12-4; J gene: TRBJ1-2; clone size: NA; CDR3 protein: CASSLGGPRYGYTF; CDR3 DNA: TGTGCCAGCAGTTTAGGGGGACCCAGATATGGCTACACCTTC
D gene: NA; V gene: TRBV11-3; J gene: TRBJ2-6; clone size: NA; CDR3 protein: CASSGTGANVLTF; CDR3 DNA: TGTGCCAGCAGCGGCACTGGGGCCAACGTCCTGACTTTC
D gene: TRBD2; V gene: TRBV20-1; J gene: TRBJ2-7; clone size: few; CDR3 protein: CSARGLSLLEQYF; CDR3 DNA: TGCAGTGCTCGGGGACTATCCCTCCTCGAGCAGTACTTC
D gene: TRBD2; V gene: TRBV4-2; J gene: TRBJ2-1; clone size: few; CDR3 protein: CASSQLAGVGNEQFF; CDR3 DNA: TGTGCCAGCAGCCAACTAGCGGGAGTGGGCAATGAGCAGTTCTTC
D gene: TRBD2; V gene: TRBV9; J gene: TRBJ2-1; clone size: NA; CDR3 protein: CASSMRGGTPPYNEQFF; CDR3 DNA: TGTGCCAGCAGCATGCGGGGGGGGACTCCTCCCTACAATGAGCAGTTCTTC
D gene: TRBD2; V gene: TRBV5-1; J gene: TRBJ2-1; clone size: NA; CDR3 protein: CASSPGGGALYNEQFF; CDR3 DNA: TGCGCCAGCAGCCCTGGCGGGGGGGCATTGTACAATGAGCAGTTCTTC
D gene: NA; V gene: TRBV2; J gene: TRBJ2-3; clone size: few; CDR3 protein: CASTEGPTLASTDTQYF; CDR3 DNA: TGTGCCAGCACCGAGGGTCCGACTTTAGCTAGCACAGATACGCAGTATTTT
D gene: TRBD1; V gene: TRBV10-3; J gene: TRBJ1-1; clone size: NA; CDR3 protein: CAIRKDRDEVRTEAFF; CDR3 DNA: TGTGCCATCAGGAAGGACAGGGATGAGGTTCGGACTGAAGCTTTCTTT
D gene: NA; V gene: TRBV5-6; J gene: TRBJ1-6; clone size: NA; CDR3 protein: CASSLDPRYSSPPHF; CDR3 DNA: TGTGCCAGCAGCTTGGACCCACGATACAGTTCACCCCCCCACTTT
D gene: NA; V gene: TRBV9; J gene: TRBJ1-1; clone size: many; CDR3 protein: CASSVDWGPNTEAFF; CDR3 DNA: TGTGCCAGCAGCGTAGATTGGGGCCCGAACACTGAAGCTTTCTTT
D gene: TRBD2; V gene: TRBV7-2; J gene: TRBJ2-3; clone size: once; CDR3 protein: CASTRGAGGPPDTQYF; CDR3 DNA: TGTGCCAGCACCCGAGGGGCGGGGGGGCCCCCCGATACGCAGTATTTT
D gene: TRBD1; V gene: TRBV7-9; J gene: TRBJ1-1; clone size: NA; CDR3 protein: CASSLAQGATAAFF; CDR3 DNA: TGTGCCAGCAGCTTAGCTCAGGGGGCCACTGCAGCTTTCTTT
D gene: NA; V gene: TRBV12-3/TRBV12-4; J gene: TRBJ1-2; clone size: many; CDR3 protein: CASSFALNYGYTF; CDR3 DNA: TGTGCCAGCAGTTTCGCTCTGAATTATGGCTACACCTTC
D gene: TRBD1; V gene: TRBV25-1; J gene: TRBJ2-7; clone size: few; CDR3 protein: CASRKRTYRDSNNYEQYF; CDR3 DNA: TGTGCCAGCAGGAAACGGACTTACCGGGACAGTAACAACTACGAGCAGTACTTC
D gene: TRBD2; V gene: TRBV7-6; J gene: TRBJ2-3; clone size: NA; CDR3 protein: CASSFRLAGGANTDTQYF; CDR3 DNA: TGTGCCAGCAGCTTCAGACTAGCGGGAGGAGCGAACACAGATACGCAGTATTTT
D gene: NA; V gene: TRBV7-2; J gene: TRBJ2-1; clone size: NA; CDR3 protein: CASSLHSASYNEQFF; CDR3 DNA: TGTGCCAGCAGCTTACACAGTGCAAGTTACAATGAGCAGTTCTTC
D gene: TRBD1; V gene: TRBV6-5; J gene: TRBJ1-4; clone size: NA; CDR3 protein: CASSYGTGGEEKLFF; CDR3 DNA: TGTGCCAGCAGTTATGGGACAGGGGGCGAGGAAAAACTGTTTTTT
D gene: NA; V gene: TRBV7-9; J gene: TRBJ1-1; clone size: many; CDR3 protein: CASSLARGDTEAFF; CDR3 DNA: TGTGCCAGCAGCTTAGCACGAGGGGACACTGAAGCTTTCTTT
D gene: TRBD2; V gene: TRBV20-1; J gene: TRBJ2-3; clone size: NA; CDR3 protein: CSARARNIWTSASTDTQYF; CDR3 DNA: TGCAGTGCTAGAGCTCGGAATATCTGGACTAGCGCTAGCACAGATACGCAGTATTTT
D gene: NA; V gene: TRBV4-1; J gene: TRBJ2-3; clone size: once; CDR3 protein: CASSQDSASRADTRYF; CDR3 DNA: TGCGCCAGCAGCCAAGATTCAGCTAGTCGGGCAGATACGCGGTATTTT
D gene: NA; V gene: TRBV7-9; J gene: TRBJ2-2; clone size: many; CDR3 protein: CASIPTVGFTGELFF; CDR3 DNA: TGTGCCAGCATCCCGACCGTTGGATTTACCGGGGAGCTGTTTTTT
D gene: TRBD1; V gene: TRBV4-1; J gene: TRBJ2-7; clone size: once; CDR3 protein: CASSQDSGQGVYEQYF; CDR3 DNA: TGCGCCAGCAGCCAAGATTCCGGACAGGGCGTTTACGAGCAGTACTTC
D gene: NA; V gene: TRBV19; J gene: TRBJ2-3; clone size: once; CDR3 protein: CAGSLGAGTDTQYF; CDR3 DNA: TGTGCCGGTAGCCTTGGGGCTGGCACAGATACGCAGTATTTT
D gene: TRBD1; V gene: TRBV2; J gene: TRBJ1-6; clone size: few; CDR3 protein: CASSDPRQGADSPLHF; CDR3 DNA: TGTGCCAGCAGTGACCCACGACAGGGTGCAGATTCACCCCTCCACTTT
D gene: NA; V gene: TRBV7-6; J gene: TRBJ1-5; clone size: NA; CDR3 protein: CASSFAGGGQPLHF; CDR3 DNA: TGTGCCAGCAGCTTTGCGGGGGGAGGTCAGCCCCTGCATTTT
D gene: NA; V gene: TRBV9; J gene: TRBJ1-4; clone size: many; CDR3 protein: CASSARQYGANEKLFF; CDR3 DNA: TGTGCCAGCAGCGCCAGGCAGTATGGGGCTAATGAAAAACTGTTTTTT
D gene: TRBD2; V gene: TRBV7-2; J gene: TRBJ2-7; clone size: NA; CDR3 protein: CASSLLAGETCEQYF; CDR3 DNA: TGTGCCAGCAGCTTACTCGCGGGAGAAACCTGCGAGCAGTACTTC
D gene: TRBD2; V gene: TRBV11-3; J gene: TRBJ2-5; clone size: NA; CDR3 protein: CASLRGLAGGETQYF; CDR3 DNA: TGTGCCAGCTTAAGGGGACTAGCGGGAGGAGAGACCCAGTACTTC
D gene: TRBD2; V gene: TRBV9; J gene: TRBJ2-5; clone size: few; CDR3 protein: CASSVALGGRVGGTQYF; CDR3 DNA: TGTGCCAGCAGCGTAGCTCTAGGCGGGAGGGTCGGCGGGACCCAGTACTTC
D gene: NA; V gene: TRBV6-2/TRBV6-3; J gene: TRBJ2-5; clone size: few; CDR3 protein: CASSPLYQETQYF; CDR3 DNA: TGTGCCAGCAGTCCCCTGTACCAAGAGACCCAGTACTTC
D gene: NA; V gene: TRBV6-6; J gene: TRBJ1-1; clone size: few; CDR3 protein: CASSYWGLNTEAFF; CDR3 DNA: TGTGCCAGCAGTTACTGGGGACTGAACACTGAAGCTTTCTTT
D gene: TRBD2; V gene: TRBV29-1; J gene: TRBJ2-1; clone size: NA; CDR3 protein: CSVEASGIGNEQFF; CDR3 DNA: TGCAGCGTTGAGGCTAGCGGGATAGGGAATGAGCAGTTCTTC